The 2 T cell receptor beta chains listed next were all sequenced from one sample in a study of OX40 agonist ivuxolimab in advanced cancers. Assay: immunoSEQ multiplex PCR; the TCRdb copy retains only in-frame clones and omits some. Found here are approximately 84,000 clones, approximately 83% of them singletons; the top ten hold under 2%. The source material was CD4+ or CD8+ T cells sorted from blood, sampled in a trial of the OX40 agonist ivuxolimab. The origin of the receptors is an adult with an advanced solid tumor such as melanoma, head and neck, liver or kidney cancer.

V gene TRBV29-1 combines with J gene TRBJ2-3; D unclear. This CDR3 spans 11 amino acids. Germline V CDR1 and CDR2: SQVTM, ANQGSEA. V was pared by 1 base and J by 7 bases, with 6 bases between. The CDR3 spells CSVEGRYTQYF. As DNA, the CDR3 is TGCAGCGTTGAAGGCAGATATACGCAGTATTTT.

This rearrangement joins TRBV11-2 to TRBJ1-2; D is ambiguous. This CDR3 is built from 15 residues. Per germline, CDR1 SGHAT and CDR2 FQNNGV. V was trimmed by 0 bases and J by 4 bases, leaving 12 bases between them. The CDR3 nucleotides are TGTGCCAGCAGCTTAGAATCGGGCAGCCTCTATGGCTACACCTTC. Translating gives CASSLESGSLYGYTF.